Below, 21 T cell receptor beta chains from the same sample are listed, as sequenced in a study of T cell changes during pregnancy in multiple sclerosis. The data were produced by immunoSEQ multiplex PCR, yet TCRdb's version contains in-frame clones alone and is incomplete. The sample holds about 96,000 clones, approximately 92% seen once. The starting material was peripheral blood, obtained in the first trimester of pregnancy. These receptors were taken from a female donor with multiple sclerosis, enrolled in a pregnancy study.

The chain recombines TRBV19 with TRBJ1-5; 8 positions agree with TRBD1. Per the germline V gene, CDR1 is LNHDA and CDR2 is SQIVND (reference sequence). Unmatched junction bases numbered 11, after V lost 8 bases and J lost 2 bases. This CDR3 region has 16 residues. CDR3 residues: CASARQGAFGNQPQHF. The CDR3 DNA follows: TGTGCCAGTGCCCGGCAGGGGGCTTTTGGCAATCAGCCCCAGCATTTT.

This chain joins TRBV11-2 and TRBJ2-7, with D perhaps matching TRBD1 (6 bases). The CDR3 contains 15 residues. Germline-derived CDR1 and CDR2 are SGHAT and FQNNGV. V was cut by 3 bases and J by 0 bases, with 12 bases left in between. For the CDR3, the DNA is TGTGCCAGCAGCTTTGGTGGACAGATCTCCTACGAGCAGTACTTC. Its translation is CASSFGGQISYEQYF. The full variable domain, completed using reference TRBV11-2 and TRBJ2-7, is EAGVAQSPRYKIIEKRQSVAFWCNPISGHATLYWYQQILGQGPKLLIQFQNNGVVDDSQLPKDRFSAERLKGVDSTLKIQPAKLEDSAVYLCASSFGGQISYEQYFGPGTRLTVT.

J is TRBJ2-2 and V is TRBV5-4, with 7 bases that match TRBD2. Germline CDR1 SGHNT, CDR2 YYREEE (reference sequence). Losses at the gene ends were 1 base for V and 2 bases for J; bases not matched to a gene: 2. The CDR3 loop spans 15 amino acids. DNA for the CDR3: TGTGCCAGCAGCTTGAGCGGGATTAACACCGGGGAGCTGTTTTTT. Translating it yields CASSLSGINTGELFF.

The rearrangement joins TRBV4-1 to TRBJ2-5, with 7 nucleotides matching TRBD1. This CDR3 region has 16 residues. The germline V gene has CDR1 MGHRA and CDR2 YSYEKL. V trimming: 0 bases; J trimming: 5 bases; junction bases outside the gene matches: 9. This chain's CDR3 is CASSQDPDRARETQYF. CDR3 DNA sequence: TGCGCCAGCAGCCAAGACCCAGACAGGGCGAGGGAGACCCAGTACTTC.

The CDR3 region has the DNA TGTGCCAGCAGTTACGCGGGACCGAGTTGGAACGAGCAGTACTTC. This sequence encodes CASSYAGPSWNEQYF. This chain links TRBV6-6 with TRBJ2-7, with D possibly TRBD2 on 6 matching bases. The V end was cut by 2 bases, the J end by 5 bases, with 16 bases between. Germline loops: CDR1 MNHNY, CDR2 SVGAGI (reference sequence). This CDR3 contains 15 residues.

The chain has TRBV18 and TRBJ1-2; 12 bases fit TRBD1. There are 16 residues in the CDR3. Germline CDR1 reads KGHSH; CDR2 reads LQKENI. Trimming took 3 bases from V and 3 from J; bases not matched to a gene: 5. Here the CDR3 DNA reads TGTGCCAGCTCACCGGGACAGGGGGCGTTAGACTATGGCTACACCTTC. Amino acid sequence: CASSPGQGALDYGYTF.

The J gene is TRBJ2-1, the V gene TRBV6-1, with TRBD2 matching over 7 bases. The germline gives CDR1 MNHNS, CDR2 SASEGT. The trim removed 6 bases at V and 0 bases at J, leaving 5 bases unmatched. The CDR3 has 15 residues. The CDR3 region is CASRSLAVSYNEQFF. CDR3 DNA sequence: TGTGCCAGCAGGAGCCTAGCGGTCTCCTACAATGAGCAGTTCTTC.

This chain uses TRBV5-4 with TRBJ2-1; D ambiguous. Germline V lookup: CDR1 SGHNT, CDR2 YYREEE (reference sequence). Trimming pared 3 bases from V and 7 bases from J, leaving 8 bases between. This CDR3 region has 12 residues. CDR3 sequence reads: CASSSITNEQFF. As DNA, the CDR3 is TGTGCCAGCAGCTCTATAACTAATGAGCAGTTCTTC.

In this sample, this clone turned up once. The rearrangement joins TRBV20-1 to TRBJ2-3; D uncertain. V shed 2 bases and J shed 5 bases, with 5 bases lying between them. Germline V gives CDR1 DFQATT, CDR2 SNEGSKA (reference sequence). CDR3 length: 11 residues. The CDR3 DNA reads TGCAGTGCTAGATCGGTAGATACGCAGTATTTT. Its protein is CSARSVDTQYF.

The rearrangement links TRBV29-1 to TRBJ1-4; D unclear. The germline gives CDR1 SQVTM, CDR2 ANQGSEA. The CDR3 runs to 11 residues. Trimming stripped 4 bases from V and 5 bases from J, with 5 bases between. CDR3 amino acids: CSVAGNEKLFF. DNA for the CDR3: TGCAGCGTTGCTGGCAATGAAAAACTGTTTTTT.

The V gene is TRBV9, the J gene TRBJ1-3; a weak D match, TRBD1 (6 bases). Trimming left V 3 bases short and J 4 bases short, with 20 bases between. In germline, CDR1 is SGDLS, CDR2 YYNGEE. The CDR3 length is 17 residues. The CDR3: CASSAPKQGLRGNTIYF. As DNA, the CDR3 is TGTGCCAGCAGCGCCCCAAAACAGGGATTGAGGGGAAACACCATATATTTT.

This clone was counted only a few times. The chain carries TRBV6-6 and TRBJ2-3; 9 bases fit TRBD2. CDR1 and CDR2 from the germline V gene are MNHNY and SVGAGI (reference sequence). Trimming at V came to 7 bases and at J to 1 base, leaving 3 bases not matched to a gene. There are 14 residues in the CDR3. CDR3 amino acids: CASNQREGTDTQYF. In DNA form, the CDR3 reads TGTGCCAGCAATCAGCGGGAGGGCACAGATACGCAGTATTTT.

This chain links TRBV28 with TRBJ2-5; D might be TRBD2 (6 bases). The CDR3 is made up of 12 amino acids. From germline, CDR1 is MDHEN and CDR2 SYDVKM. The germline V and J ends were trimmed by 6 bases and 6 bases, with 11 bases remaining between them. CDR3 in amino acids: CASRAGRKTQYF. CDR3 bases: TGTGCCAGCAGAGCGGGTCGGAAGACCCAGTACTTC. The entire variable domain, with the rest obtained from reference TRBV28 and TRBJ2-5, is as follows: DVKVTQSSRYLVKRTGEKVFLECVQDMDHENMFWYRQDPGLGLRLIYFSYDVKMKEKGDIPEGYSVSREKKERFSLILESASTNQTSMYLCASRAGRKTQYFGPGTRLLVL.

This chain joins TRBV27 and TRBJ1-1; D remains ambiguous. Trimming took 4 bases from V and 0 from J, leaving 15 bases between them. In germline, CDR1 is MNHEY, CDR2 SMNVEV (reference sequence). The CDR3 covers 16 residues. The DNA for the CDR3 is TGTGCCAGCAGTTATCTATACCCTACTATGAACACTGAAGCTTTCTTT. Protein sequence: CASSYLYPTMNTEAFF.

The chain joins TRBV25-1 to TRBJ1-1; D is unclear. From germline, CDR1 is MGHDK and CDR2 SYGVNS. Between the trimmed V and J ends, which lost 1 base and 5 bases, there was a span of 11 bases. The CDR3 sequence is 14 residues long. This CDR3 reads CASSEFRGMTEAFF. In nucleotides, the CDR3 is TGTGCCAGCAGTGAATTCCGGGGAATGACTGAAGCTTTCTTT.

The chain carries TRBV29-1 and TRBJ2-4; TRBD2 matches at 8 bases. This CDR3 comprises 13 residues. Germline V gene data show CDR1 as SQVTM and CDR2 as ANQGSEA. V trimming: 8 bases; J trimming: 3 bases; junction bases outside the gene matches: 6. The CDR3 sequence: CSTTGGIKNIQYF. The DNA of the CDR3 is TGCAGCACCACGGGGGGGATCAAAAACATTCAGTACTTC.

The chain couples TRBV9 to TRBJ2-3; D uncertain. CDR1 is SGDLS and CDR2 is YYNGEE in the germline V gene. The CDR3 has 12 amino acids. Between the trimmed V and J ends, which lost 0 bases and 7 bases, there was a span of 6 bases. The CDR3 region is CASSVEEYTQYF. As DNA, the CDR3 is TGTGCCAGCAGCGTAGAGGAGTATACGCAGTATTTT.

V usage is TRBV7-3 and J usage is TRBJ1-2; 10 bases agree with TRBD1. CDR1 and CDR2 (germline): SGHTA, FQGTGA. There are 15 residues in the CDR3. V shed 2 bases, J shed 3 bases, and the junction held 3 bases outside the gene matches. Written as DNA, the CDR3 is TGTGCCAGCAGCTTACATGGGACAGGGGACTATGGCTACACCTTC. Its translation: CASSLHGTGDYGYTF.

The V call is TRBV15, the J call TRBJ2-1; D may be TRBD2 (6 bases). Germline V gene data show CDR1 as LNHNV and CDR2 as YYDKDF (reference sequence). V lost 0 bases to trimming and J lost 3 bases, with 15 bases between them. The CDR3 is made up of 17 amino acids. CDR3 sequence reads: CATSREAGFINYNEQFF. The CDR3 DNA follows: TGTGCCACCAGCAGAGAGGCGGGATTCATTAACTACAATGAGCAGTTCTTC.

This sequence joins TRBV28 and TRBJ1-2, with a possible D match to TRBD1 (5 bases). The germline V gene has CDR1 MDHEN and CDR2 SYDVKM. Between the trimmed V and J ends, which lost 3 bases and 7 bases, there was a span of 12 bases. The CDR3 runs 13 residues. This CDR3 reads CASSFGGDAGYTF. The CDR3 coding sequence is TGTGCCAGCAGTTTTGGAGGGGATGCTGGCTACACCTTC.

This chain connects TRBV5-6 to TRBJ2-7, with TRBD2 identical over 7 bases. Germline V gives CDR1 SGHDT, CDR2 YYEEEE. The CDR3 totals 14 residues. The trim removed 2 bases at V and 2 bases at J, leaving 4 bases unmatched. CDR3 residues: CASSLGLETYEQYF. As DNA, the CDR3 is TGTGCCAGCAGCTTAGGACTAGAAACCTACGAGCAGTACTTC.